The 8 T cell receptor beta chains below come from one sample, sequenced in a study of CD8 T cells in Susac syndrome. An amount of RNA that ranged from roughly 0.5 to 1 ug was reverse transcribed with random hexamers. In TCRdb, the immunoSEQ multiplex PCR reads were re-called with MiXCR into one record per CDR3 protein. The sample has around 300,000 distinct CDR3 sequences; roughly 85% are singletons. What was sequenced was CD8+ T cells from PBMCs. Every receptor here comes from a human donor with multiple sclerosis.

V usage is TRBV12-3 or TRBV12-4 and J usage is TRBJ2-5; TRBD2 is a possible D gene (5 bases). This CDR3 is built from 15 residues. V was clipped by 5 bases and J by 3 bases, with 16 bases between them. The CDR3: CASSVYSGKEETQYF. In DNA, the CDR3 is TGTGCCAGCAGTGTTTACTCGGGGAAGGAAGAGACCCAGTACTTC.

Written as DNA, the CDR3 is TGTGCCTGTCCGGTGGGAGGACAAGGGGCCCACGAGCAGTACTTC. It translates to CACPVGGQGAHEQYF. The chain couples TRBV30 to TRBJ2-7; a possible D gene is TRBD2 (6 bases). The germline V gene has CDR1 GTSNPN and CDR2 SVGIG (reference sequence). The CDR3 totals 15 residues. Trimming cost V 6 bases and J 5 bases, with 23 bases left between them.

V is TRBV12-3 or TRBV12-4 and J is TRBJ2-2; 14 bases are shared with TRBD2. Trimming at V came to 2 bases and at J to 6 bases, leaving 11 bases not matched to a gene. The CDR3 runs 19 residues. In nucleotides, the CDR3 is TGTGCCAGCAGTTTAACCGGGACTAGCGGGAGACTTTCGGCCGGGGAGCTGTTTTTT. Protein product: CASSLTGTSGRLSAGELFF.

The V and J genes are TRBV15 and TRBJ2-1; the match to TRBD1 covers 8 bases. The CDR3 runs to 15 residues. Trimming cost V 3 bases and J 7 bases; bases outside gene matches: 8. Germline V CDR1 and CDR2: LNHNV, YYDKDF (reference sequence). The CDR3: CATSSARTGTNEQFF. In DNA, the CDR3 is TGTGCCACCAGCAGTGCCAGGACAGGGACTAATGAGCAGTTCTTC.

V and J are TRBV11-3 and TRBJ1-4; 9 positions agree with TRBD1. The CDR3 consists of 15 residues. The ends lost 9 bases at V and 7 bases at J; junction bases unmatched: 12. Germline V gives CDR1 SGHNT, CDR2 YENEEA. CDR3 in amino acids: CASKSWDRDGEKLFF. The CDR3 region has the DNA TGTGCCAGTAAATCTTGGGACAGGGACGGTGAAAAACTGTTTTTT.

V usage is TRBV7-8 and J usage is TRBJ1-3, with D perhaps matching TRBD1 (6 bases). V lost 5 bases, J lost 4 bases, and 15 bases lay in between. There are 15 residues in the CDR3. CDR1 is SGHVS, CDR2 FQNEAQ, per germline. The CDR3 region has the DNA TGTGCCAGCAGCCAAGGGAGGGGGTACGGAAACACCATATATTTT. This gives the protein CASSQGRGYGNTIYF.

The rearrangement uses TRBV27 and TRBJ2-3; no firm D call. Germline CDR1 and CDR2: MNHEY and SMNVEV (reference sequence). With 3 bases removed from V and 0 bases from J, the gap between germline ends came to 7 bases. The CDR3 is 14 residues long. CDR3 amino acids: CASSLGGSTDTQYF. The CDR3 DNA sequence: TGTGCCAGCAGTTTGGGTGGGAGCACAGATACGCAGTATTTT.

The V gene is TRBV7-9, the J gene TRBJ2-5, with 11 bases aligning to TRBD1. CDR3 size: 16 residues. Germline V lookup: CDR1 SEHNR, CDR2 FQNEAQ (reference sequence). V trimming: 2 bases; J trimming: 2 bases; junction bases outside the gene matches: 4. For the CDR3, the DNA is TGTGCCAGCAGCTTAATTAGGGACAGGGGGCAAGAGACCCAGTACTTC. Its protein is CASSLIRDRGQETQYF. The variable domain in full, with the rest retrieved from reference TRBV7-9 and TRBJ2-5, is DTGVSQNPRHKITKRGQNVTFRCDPISEHNRLYWYRQTLGQGPEFLTYFQNEAQLEKSRLLSDRFSAERPKGSFSTLEIQRTEQGDSAMYLCASSLIRDRGQETQYFGPGTRLLVL.